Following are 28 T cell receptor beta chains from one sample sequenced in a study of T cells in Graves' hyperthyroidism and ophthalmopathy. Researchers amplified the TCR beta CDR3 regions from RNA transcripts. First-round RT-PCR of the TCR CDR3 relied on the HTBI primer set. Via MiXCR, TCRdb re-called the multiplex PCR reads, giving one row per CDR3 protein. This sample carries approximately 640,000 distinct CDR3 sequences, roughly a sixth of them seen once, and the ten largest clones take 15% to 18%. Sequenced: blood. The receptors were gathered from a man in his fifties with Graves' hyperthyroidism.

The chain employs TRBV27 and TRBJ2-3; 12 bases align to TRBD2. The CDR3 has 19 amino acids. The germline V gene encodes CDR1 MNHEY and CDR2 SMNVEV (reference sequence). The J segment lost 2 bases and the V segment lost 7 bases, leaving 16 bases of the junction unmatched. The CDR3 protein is CASKELRRLAGDHTDTQYF. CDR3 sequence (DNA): TGTGCCAGCAAGGAGTTACGGAGACTAGCGGGAGACCACACAGATACGCAGTATTTT.

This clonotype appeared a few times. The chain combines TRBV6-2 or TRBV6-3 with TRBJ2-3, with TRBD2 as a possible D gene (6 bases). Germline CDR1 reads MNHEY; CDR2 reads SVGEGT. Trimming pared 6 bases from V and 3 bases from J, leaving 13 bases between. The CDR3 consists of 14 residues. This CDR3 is CASRGGGWTDTQYF. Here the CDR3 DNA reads TGTGCCAGCAGGGGGGGAGGATGGACAGATACGCAGTATTTT.

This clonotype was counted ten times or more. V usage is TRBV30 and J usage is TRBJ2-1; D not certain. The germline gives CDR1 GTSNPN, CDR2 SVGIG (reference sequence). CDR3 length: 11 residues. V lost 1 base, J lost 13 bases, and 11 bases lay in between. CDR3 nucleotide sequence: TGTGCCTGGAGTGACTTTTCAGAACAGTTCTTC. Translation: CAWSDFSEQFF.

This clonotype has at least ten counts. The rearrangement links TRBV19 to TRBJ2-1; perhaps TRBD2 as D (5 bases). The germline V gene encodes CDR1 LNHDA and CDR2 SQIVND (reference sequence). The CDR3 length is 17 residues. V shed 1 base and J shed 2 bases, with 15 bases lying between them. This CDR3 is CASSIAPGGFTYNEQFF. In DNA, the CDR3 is TGTGCCAGTAGTATAGCCCCGGGCGGGTTCACCTACAATGAGCAGTTCTTC.

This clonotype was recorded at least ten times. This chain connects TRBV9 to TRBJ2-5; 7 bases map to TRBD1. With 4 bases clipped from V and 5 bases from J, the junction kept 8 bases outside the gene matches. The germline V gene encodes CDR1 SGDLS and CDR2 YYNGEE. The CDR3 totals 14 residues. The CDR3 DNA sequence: TGTGCCAGCAGCTACCGACAGGGTACGGAGACCCAGTACTTC. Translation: CASSYRQGTETQYF.

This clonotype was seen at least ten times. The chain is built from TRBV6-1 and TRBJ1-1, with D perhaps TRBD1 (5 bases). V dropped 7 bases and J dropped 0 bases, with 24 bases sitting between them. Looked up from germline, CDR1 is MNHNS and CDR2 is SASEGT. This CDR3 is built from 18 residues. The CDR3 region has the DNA TGTGCCAGCACCCCGGGGAGGGGAAGATTTAGGGTGAACACTGAAGCTTTCTTT. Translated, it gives CASTPGRGRFRVNTEAFF.

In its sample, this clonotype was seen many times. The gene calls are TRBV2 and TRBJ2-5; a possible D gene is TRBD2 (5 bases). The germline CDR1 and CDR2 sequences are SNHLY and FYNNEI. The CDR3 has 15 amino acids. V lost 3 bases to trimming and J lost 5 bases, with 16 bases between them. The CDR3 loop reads CASSERVVRSETQYF. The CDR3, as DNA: TGTGCCAGCAGTGAGAGGGTGGTTCGCTCGGAGACCCAGTACTTC.

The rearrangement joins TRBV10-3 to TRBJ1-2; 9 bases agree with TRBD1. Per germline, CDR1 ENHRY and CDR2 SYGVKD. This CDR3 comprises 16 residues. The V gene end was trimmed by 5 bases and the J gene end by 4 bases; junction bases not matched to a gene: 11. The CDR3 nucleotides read TGTGCCATCAGTACAGGGGGCAAAGGAGGTAGCTATGGCTACACCTTC. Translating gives CAISTGGKGGSYGYTF.

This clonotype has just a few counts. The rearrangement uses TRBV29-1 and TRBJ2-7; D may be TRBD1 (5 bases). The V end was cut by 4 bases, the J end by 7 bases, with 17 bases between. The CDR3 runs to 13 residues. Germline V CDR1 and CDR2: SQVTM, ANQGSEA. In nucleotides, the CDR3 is TGCAGCGTTGTTCAGGGTTATAAGAAAGAGCAGTACTTC. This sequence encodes CSVVQGYKKEQYF.

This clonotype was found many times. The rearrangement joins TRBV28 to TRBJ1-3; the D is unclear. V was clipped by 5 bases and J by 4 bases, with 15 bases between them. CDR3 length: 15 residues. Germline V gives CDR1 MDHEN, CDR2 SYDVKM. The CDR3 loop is CASSTYVSGGNTIYF. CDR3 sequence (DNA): TGTGCCAGCAGTACTTATGTTAGCGGGGGAAACACCATATATTTT. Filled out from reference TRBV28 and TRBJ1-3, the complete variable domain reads DVKVTQSSRYLVKRTGEKVFLECVQDMDHENMFWYRQDPGLGLRLIYFSYDVKMKEKGDIPEGYSVSREKKERFSLILESASTNQTSMYLCASSTYVSGGNTIYFGEGSWLTVV.

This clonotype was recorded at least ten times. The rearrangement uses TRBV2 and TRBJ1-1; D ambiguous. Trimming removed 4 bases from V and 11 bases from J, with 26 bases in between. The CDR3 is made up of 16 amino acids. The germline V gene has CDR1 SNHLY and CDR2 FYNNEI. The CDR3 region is CASSGQRNTGPGVAFF. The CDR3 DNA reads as TGTGCCAGCAGTGGGCAACGGAATACTGGACCCGGCGTGGCTTTCTTT.

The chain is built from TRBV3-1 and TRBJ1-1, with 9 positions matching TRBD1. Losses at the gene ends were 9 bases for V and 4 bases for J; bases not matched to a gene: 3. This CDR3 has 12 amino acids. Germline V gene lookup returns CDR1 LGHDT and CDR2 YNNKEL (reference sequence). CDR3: CASTGGFTEAFF. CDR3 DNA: TGTGCCAGTACAGGGGGCTTCACTGAAGCTTTCTTT.

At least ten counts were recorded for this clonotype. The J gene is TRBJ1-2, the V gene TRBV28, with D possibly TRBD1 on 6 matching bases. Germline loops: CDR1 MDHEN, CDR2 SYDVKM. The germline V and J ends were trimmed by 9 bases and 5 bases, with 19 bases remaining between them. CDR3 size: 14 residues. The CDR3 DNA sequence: TGTGCCAGTTACTACCGGGACACATTATATGGCTACACCTTC. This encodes CASYYRDTLYGYTF.

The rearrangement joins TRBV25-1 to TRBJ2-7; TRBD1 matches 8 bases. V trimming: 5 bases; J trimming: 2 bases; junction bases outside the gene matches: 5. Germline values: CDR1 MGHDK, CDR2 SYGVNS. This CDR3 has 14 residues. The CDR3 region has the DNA TGTGCCAGCAGTTACCCGGGACAGGCCTACGAGCAGTACTTC. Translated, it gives CASSYPGQAYEQYF.

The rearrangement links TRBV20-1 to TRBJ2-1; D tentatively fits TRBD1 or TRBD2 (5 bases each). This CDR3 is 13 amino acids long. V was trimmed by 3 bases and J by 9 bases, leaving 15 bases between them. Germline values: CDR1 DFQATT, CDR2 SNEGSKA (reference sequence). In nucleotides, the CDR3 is TGCAGTGCTAGGGTCGCCGGGACCGTTGAGCAGTTCTTC. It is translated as CSARVAGTVEQFF.

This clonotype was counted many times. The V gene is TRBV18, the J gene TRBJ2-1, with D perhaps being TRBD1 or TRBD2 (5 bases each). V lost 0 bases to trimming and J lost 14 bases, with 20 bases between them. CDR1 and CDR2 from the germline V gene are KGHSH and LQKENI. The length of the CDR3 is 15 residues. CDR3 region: CASSPPHQGIVGKFF. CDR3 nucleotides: TGTGCCAGCTCACCACCGCACCAGGGCATTGTCGGGAAGTTCTTC.

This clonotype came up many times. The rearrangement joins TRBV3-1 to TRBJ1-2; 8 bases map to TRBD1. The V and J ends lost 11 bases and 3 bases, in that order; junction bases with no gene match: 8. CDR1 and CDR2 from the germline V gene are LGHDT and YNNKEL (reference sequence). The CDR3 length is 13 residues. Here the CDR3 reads CARNRGKDYGYTF. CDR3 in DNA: TGTGCCCGAAACAGGGGGAAGGACTATGGCTACACCTTC. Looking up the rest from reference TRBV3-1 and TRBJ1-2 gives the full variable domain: DTAVSQTPKYLVTQMGNDKSIKCEQNLGHDTMYWYKQDSKKFLKIMFSYNNKELIINETVPNRFSPKSPDKAHLNLHINSLELGDSAVYFCARNRGKDYGYTFGSGTRLTVV.

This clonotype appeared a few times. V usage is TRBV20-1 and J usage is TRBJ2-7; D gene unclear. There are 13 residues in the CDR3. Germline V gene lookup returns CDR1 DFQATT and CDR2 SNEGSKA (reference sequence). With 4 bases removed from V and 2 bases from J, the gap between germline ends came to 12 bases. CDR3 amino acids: CSANAPMPYEQYF. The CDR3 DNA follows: TGCAGTGCTAACGCCCCCATGCCCTACGAGCAGTACTTC.

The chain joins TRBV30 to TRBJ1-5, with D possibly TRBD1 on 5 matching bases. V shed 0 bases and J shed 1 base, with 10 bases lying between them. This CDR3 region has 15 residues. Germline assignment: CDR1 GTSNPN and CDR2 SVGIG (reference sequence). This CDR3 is CAWSVGTFSNQPQHF. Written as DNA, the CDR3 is TGTGCCTGGAGTGTAGGGACTTTCAGCAATCAGCCCCAGCATTTT.

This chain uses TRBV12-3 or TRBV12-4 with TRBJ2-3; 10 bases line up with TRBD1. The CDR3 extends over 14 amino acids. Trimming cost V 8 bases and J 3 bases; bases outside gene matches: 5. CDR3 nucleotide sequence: TGTGCCAGCTTGGGGGGACAGGGGACAGATACGCAGTATTTT. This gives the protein CASLGGQGTDTQYF.

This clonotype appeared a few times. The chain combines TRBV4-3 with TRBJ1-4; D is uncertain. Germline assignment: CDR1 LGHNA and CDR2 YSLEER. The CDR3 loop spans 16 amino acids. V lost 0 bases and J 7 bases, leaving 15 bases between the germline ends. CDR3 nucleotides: TGCGCCAGCAGCCAAGATGGTCGAGGGTGGATTGAAAAACTGTTTTTT. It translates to CASSQDGRGWIEKLFF.

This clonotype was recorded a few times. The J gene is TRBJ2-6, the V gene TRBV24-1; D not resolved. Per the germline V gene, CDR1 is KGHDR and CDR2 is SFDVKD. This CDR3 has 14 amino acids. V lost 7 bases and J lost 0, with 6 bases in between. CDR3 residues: CATSRSSGANVLTF. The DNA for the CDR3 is TGTGCCACCAGCCGAAGCTCTGGGGCCAACGTCCTGACTTTC.

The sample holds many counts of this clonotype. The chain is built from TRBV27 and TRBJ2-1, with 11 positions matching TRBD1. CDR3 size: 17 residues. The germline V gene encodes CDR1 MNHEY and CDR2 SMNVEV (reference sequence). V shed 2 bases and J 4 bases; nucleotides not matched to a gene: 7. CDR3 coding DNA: TGTGCCAGCAGTTTACCCCCCGGGGACAGGGGGTACAATGAGCAGTTCTTC. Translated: CASSLPPGDRGYNEQFF.

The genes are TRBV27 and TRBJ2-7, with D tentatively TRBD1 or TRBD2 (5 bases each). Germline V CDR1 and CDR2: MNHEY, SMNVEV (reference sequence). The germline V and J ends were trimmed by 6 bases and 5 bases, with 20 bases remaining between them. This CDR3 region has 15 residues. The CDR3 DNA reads TGTGCCAGCAGCTTCGCCGGGACGGGCGGAGACGAGCAGTACTTC. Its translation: CASSFAGTGGDEQYF.

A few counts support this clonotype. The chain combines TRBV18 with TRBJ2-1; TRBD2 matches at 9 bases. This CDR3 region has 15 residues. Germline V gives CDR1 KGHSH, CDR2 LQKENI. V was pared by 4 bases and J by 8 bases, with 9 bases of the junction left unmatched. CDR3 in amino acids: CASSLRLAERDEQFF. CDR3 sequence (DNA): TGTGCCAGCTCACTCCGACTAGCGGAGCGGGATGAGCAGTTCTTC.

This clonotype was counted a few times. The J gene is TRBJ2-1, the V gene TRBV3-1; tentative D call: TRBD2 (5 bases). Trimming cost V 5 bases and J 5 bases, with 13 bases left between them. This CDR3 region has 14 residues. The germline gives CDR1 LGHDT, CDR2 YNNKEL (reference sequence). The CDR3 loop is CASSVYPGDNEQFF. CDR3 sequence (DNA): TGTGCCAGCAGCGTGTATCCCGGGGACAATGAGCAGTTCTTC.

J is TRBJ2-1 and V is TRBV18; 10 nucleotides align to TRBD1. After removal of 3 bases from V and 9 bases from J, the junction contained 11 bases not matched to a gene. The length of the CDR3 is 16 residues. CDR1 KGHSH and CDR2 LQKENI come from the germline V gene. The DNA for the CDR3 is TGTGCCAGCTCACCGAGACAGGGGGCGTCCGCGGTTGAGCAGTTCTTC. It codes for CASSPRQGASAVEQFF.

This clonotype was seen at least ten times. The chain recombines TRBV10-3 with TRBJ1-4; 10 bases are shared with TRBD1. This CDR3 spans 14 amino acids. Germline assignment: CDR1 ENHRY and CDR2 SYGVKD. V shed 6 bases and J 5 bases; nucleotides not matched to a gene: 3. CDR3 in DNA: TGTGCCATCAGCGGACAGGGGGAAAATGAAAAACTGTTTTTT. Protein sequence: CAISGQGENEKLFF.